Below, 3 T cell receptor beta chains from the same sample are listed, as sequenced in a study of T-cell reconstitution after alpha-beta-depleted transplantation in children. TCRbeta library preparation incorporated unique molecular identifiers. TCRdb processed the PCR reads anew with MiXCR; each CDR3 protein has one entry. The table shows more than 250,000 distinct CDR3 sequences, with about 10% occurring only once. Sequences were derived from PBMCs from the stem cell graft donor, sampled from the stem cell graft. Every receptor here comes from a human donor who donated a stem cell graft to a child with SCID.

This clonotype was counted only a few times. CDR3: CASSPQQGTEQFF. The CDR3 DNA reads as TGTGCCAGCAGCCCTCAGCAGGGTACTGAGCAGTTCTTC. V gene TRBV3-1 combines with J gene TRBJ2-1, with D maybe TRBD1 (5 bases). The CDR3 is made up of 13 amino acids. In germline, CDR1 is LGHDT, CDR2 YNNKEL (reference sequence). Trimming shortened V by 4 bases and J by 9 bases, and 13 bases separated the two germline ends.

This clonotype was detected a few times. The V call is TRBV5-1, the J call TRBJ2-1; D is uncertain. V shed 0 bases and J shed 1 base, with 8 bases lying between them. This CDR3 is 15 amino acids long. Germline assignment: CDR1 SGHRS and CDR2 YFSETQ. CDR3 sequence reads: CASSLASYSYNEQFF. The CDR3 DNA reads as TGCGCCAGCAGCTTGGCGTCGTATTCCTACAATGAGCAGTTCTTC.

The rearrangement links TRBV27 to TRBJ2-7; a possible D gene is TRBD1 (5 bases). This CDR3 has 14 amino acids. The germline gives CDR1 MNHEY, CDR2 SMNVEV (reference sequence). The germline V and J ends were trimmed by 4 bases and 2 bases, with 12 bases remaining between them. Here the CDR3 DNA reads TGTGCCAGCAGTTCAATAGACAGTCCCTACGAGCAGTACTTC. It yields the protein CASSSIDSPYEQYF.